What follows is one TCR beta chain and its context. This CDR3 has 16 amino acids. The germline CDR1 and CDR2 sequences are SGHTA and FQGNSA. Trimming took 5 bases from V and 5 from J; bases not matched to a gene: 13. These data are taken from a study of blood T cell repertoires in COVID-19. Across the whole study: From T cells, B-cell-depleted T cells, or PBMCs came the material, which was cDNA or gDNA.

Original methodology: Amplifying reference gene primers gave estimates of nucleated cell counts. Only in-frame clones appear in the TCRdb table, and some are missing; sequencing was by immunoSEQ multiplex PCR. That table is the source of V, J and clone size, and D and trimming were worked out from the DNA. The sample shows under 350,000 clones, around 86% of them seen only once. This receptor was identified in a man aged 25-45 years who had recovered from COVID-19. The chain employs TRBV7-2 and TRBJ2-7; 9 positions match TRBD2. Sequenced: PBMCs or T cells enriched from blood (not recorded which). CDR3 coding DNA: TGTGCCAGCAGCGGAATTTATAGCGGGAGTGGCAACGAGCAGTACTTC. It yields the protein CASSGIYSGSGNEQYF.